Below, 30 T cell receptor beta chains from the same sample are listed, as sequenced in a study of T-cell memory formation after mild COVID-19. TCRdb passed the 5' RACE reads through MiXCR, listing each CDR3 protein once. The data hold about 260,000 distinct CDR3 sequences, with approximately 16% observed a single time. The sequenced material came from PBMCs or a T cell subset sorted from them (not recorded which). These receptors came from a man younger than 35 who had mild COVID-19 (a few samples of this study predate the infection). Cell type and time point are not known.

There are a few counts of this clonotype. The chain carries TRBV6-5 and TRBJ2-2; D is unclear. V lost 0 bases to trimming and J lost 6 bases, with 11 bases between them. Germline lookup yields CDR1 MNHEY and CDR2 SVGAGI. The CDR3 is 15 residues long. This CDR3 reads CASSYSPGQSGELFF. The CDR3 DNA sequence: TGTGCCAGCAGTTACTCACCCGGCCAGTCCGGGGAGCTGTTTTTT.

This clonotype was seen a few times. This rearrangement joins TRBV5-1 to TRBJ1-2; the D gene is possibly TRBD1 (5 bases). The germline V and J ends were trimmed by 2 bases and 4 bases, with 9 bases remaining between them. CDR1 and CDR2 from the germline V gene are SGHRS and YFSETQ. The CDR3 sequence is 13 residues long. The CDR3 DNA reads as TGCGCCAGCAGCTTTCGACAGTCCTATGGCTACACCTTC. This codes for CASSFRQSYGYTF.

This clonotype has only a few counts. This chain links TRBV7-2 with TRBJ2-2; D unclear. V was cut by 3 bases and J by 1 base, with 6 bases left in between. This CDR3 has 14 residues. Germline values: CDR1 SGHTA, CDR2 FQGNSA. CDR3 nucleotide sequence: TGTGCCAGCAGCTTCCGTCTGAACACCGGGGAGCTGTTTTTT. This sequence encodes CASSFRLNTGELFF.

J is TRBJ2-7 and V is TRBV29-1; tentative D call: TRBD1 (6 bases). The CDR3 covers 13 residues. From germline, CDR1 is SQVTM and CDR2 ANQGSEA. Between the trimmed V and J ends, which lost 5 bases and 1 base, there was a span of 12 bases. The CDR3 loop is CSVTPGQSYEQYF. CDR3 sequence (DNA): TGCAGCGTTACCCCCGGACAGTCCTACGAGCAGTACTTC.

This clonotype showed up just a few times. V is TRBV7-9 and J is TRBJ2-5; 10 bases are shared with TRBD1. V trimming: 5 bases; J trimming: 5 bases; junction bases outside the gene matches: 8. CDR3 length: 15 amino acids. Germline V CDR1 and CDR2: SEHNR, FQNEAQ (reference sequence). CDR3 loop: CASSPRQGAGETQYF. The DNA for the CDR3 is TGTGCCAGCAGCCCGAGACAGGGGGCTGGTGAGACCCAGTACTTC.

This clonotype was picked up many times. This chain connects TRBV7-6 to TRBJ2-1, with D perhaps TRBD2 (6 bases). V was pared by 5 bases and J by 8 bases, with 10 bases between. CDR1 and CDR2 (germline): SGHVS, FNYEAQ. The CDR3 has 12 amino acids. CDR3 DNA: TGTGCCAGCAGCCCATCGGGGGATGAGCAGTTCTTC. Protein product: CASSPSGDEQFF. Together with reference TRBV7-6 and TRBJ2-1, the CDR3 gives the full variable domain: GAGVSQSPRYKVTKRGQDVALRCDPISGHVSLYWYRQALGQGPEFLTYFNYEAQQDKSGLPNDRFSAERPEGSISTLTIQRTEQRDSAMYRCASSPSGDEQFFGPGTRLTVL.

This chain joins TRBV20-1 and TRBJ2-1; TRBD2 matches 11 bases. CDR3 length equals 15 residues. V lost 3 bases to trimming and J lost 4 bases; unmatched junction nucleotides: 5. From germline, CDR1 is DFQATT and CDR2 SNEGSKA (reference sequence). CDR3 sequence reads: CSARGGLAGYNEQFF. The CDR3 nucleotides are TGCAGTGCTAGGGGCGGACTAGCGGGTTACAATGAGCAGTTCTTC.

V and J are TRBV5-1 and TRBJ1-3; 9 positions agree with TRBD1. There are 15 residues in the CDR3. V shed 1 base and J 8 bases; nucleotides not matched to a gene: 7. Germline lookup yields CDR1 SGHRS and CDR2 YFSETQ. The CDR3 reads CASSLLQGAGDTIYF. The CDR3, as DNA: TGCGCCAGCAGCTTGCTACAGGGGGCAGGGGACACCATATATTTT.

This chain connects TRBV20-1 to TRBJ2-3; 11 nucleotides align to TRBD2. CDR1 is DFQATT, CDR2 SNEGSKA, per germline (reference sequence). Losses at the gene ends were 3 bases for V and 5 bases for J; bases not matched to a gene: 7. CDR3 size: 15 residues. CDR3: CSARDSGGAGDTQYF. The CDR3 nucleotides read TGCAGTGCTAGGGATAGCGGGGGGGCAGGAGATACGCAGTATTTT.

This clonotype showed up many times. The chain carries TRBV6-1 and TRBJ1-1; TRBD1 aligns across 8 bases. This CDR3 is built from 16 residues. V shed 1 base and J 5 bases; nucleotides not matched to a gene: 9. Germline loops: CDR1 MNHNS, CDR2 SASEGT. The DNA for the CDR3 is TGTGCCAGCAGTGAAGGACAGGGGCCGGGTCAGACTGAAGCTTTCTTT. It codes for CASSEGQGPGQTEAFF.

This sequence joins TRBV5-1 and TRBJ2-1; weak D call: TRBD1 (6 bases). CDR1 SGHRS and CDR2 YFSETQ come from the germline V gene. Trimming shortened V by 5 bases and J by 8 bases, and 14 bases separated the two germline ends. This CDR3 contains 13 residues. In DNA form, the CDR3 reads TGCGCCAGCAGGGGTGGGGGACAAGATGAGCAGTTCTTC. Encoded protein: CASRGGGQDEQFF.

The chain recombines TRBV12-3 or TRBV12-4 with TRBJ2-1; 9 bases are a match to TRBD1. Trimming removed 5 bases from V and 3 bases from J; junction bases left unmatched: 5. The CDR3 totals 15 residues. CDR3 sequence (DNA): TGTGCCAGCAGTCTGGACAGGGGCTACTACAATGAGCAGTTCTTC. Amino acids: CASSLDRGYYNEQFF.

In its sample, this clonotype was seen a few times. V is TRBV7-3 and J is TRBJ2-2, with TRBD2 matching 7 bases. Per germline, CDR1 SGHTA and CDR2 FQGTGA. The CDR3 spans 14 residues. The V gene end was trimmed by 5 bases and the J gene end by 5 bases; junction bases not matched to a gene: 5. CDR3 DNA: TGTGCCAGCAGCAGAGCGGGGCGTACCGGGGAGCTGTTTTTT. Amino acid sequence: CASSRAGRTGELFF.

The chain links TRBV5-1 to TRBJ1-2; 10 positions agree with TRBD1. CDR1 is SGHRS and CDR2 is YFSETQ in the germline V gene. The CDR3 length is 14 residues. V gave up 4 bases and J gave up 8 bases; unmatched junction bases: 8. The CDR3 loop reads CASSPSGTGVGYTF. CDR3 nucleotides: TGCGCCAGCAGCCCCTCCGGGACAGGGGTCGGCTACACCTTC. The complete variable domain, with remaining parts taken from reference TRBV5-1 and TRBJ1-2, reads KAGVTQTPRYLIKTRGQQVTLSCSPISGHRSVSWYQQTPGQGLQFLFEYFSETQRNKGNFPGRFSGRQFSNSRSEMNVSTLELGDSALYLCASSPSGTGVGYTFGSGTRLTVV.

This clonotype appeared a few times. The CDR3 loop is CAMGTGTHTGELFF. CDR3 sequence (DNA): TGTGCCATGGGTACCGGGACACACACCGGGGAGCTGTTTTTT. J is TRBJ2-2 and V is TRBV10-3, with D perhaps TRBD1 (6 bases). Germline-derived CDR1 and CDR2 are ENHRY and SYGVKD. V was shortened by 9 bases and J by 3 bases, with 14 bases between the two germline ends. This CDR3 comprises 14 residues.

This clonotype was found many times. The CDR3, as DNA: TGCGCCAGCAGCCGGGCCCCCGTGAATGAGCAGTTCTTC. Protein sequence: CASSRAPVNEQFF. The rearrangement links TRBV5-1 to TRBJ2-1; no firm D call. The V gene's germline CDR1 is SGHRS and CDR2 YFSETQ. This CDR3 has 13 residues. Trimming cost V 4 bases and J 7 bases, with 12 bases left between them. Variable domain in full (rest from reference TRBV5-1 and TRBJ2-1): KAGVTQTPRYLIKTRGQQVTLSCSPISGHRSVSWYQQTPGQGLQFLFEYFSETQRNKGNFPGRFSGRQFSNSRSEMNVSTLELGDSALYLCASSRAPVNEQFFGPGTRLTVL.

This clonotype occurred a few times. V gene TRBV4-1 combines with J gene TRBJ2-1; 8 bases are a match to TRBD2. CDR1 and CDR2 (germline): MGHRA, YSYEKL. The CDR3 has 16 residues. J gave up 2 bases and V 7 bases, and 10 bases lay outside the gene matches. CDR3 sequence reads: CASTEGNGGAYNEQFF. As DNA, the CDR3 is TGCGCCAGCACCGAAGGGAACGGGGGGGCCTACAATGAGCAGTTCTTC.

The genes are TRBV7-9 and TRBJ1-1; no clear D gene. The germline V and J ends were trimmed by 0 bases and 3 bases, with 8 bases remaining between them. The CDR3 totals 14 residues. Germline values: CDR1 SEHNR, CDR2 FQNEAQ (reference sequence). CDR3 amino acids: CASSLARSDTEAFF. The CDR3 nucleotides are TGTGCCAGCAGCTTAGCAAGGTCTGACACTGAAGCTTTCTTT.

In this sample, this clonotype turned up many times. V gene TRBV12-3 or TRBV12-4 combines with J gene TRBJ2-5; the D gene is possibly TRBD2 (5 bases). The CDR3 length is 15 residues. Trimming pared 9 bases from V and 0 bases from J, leaving 17 bases between. The CDR3: CASTPRTGNQETQYF. As DNA, the CDR3 is TGTGCCAGTACGCCAAGGACGGGAAACCAAGAGACCCAGTACTTC.

The chain couples TRBV4-1 to TRBJ1-1, with D unresolved. The germline gives CDR1 MGHRA, CDR2 YSYEKL. Trimming shortened V by 3 bases and J by 1 base, and 15 bases separated the two germline ends. This CDR3 is 16 amino acids long. The CDR3 DNA reads TGCGCCAGCAGCCAGCGAACAAGACGGAGGAACACTGAAGCTTTCTTT. Its protein is CASSQRTRRRNTEAFF.

V gene TRBV10-1 combines with J gene TRBJ1-2; the match to TRBD1 covers 7 bases. Looked up from germline, CDR1 is WNHNN and CDR2 is SYGVQD (reference sequence). V gave up 7 bases and J gave up 4 bases; unmatched junction bases: 3. This CDR3 has 12 amino acids. The CDR3 region is CASNRTGYGYTF. Here the CDR3 DNA reads TGCGCCAGCAACCGGACAGGCTATGGCTACACCTTC.

The V gene is TRBV6-1, the J gene TRBJ1-5; D call uncertain. Trimming removed 2 bases from V and 3 bases from J, with 11 bases in between. Germline V gives CDR1 MNHNS, CDR2 SASEGT. CDR3 size: 15 residues. CDR3 sequence (DNA): TGTGCCAGCAGTGAAATGGACGGATTCAATCAGCCCCAGCATTTT. Amino acid sequence: CASSEMDGFNQPQHF.

V and J are TRBV2 and TRBJ2-3; TRBD2 matches at 8 bases. Germline CDR1 and CDR2: SNHLY and FYNNEI. Trimming took 8 bases from V and 4 from J; bases not matched to a gene: 11. The CDR3 consists of 15 residues. The CDR3 region is CASRRGGLVPDTQYF. The CDR3 bases are TGTGCCAGCCGCCGAGGGGGACTAGTTCCAGATACGCAGTATTTT.

The V call is TRBV3-1, the J call TRBJ1-2; D unclear. Trimming removed 1 base from V and 5 bases from J, with 8 bases in between. The CDR3 loop spans 13 amino acids. The germline gives CDR1 LGHDT, CDR2 YNNKEL (reference sequence). The CDR3 sequence is CASSQGVAYGYTF. DNA of the CDR3: TGTGCCAGCAGCCAAGGGGTAGCATATGGCTACACCTTC.

Ten or more counts support this clonotype. The chain has TRBV4-2 and TRBJ1-5; no firm D call. V lost 0 bases to trimming and J lost 2 bases, with 8 bases between them. The CDR3 is made up of 15 amino acids. The germline V gene has CDR1 LGHNA and CDR2 YNFKEQ. As DNA, the CDR3 is TGTGCCAGCAGCCAAGATTGGAGGGGCAATCAGCCCCAGCATTTT. Protein: CASSQDWRGNQPQHF.

This clonotype has a count of ten or more. This chain joins TRBV27 and TRBJ2-3; TRBD2 might be the D (5 bases). This CDR3 region has 15 residues. CDR1 is MNHEY, CDR2 SMNVEV, per germline (reference sequence). Trimming left V 2 bases short and J 2 bases short, with 11 bases between. CDR3 sequence reads: CASSLRTPDTDTQYF. The DNA of the CDR3 is TGTGCCAGCAGTTTAAGGACTCCTGACACAGATACGCAGTATTTT.

Only a few counts were recorded for this clonotype. The V gene is TRBV20-1, the J gene TRBJ1-6; the match to TRBD1 covers 7 bases. CDR3 length: 13 amino acids. CDR1 is DFQATT and CDR2 is SNEGSKA in the germline V gene (reference sequence). After removal of 3 bases from V and 11 bases from J, the junction contained 7 bases not matched to a gene. CDR3 bases: TGCAGTGCTAGCCCCGGGACAGACCCACCCCTCCACTTT. This gives the protein CSASPGTDPPLHF.

The chain couples TRBV6-2 or TRBV6-3 to TRBJ2-7, with 11 bases fitting TRBD1. Germline loops: CDR1 MNHEY, CDR2 SVGEGT. V dropped 4 bases and J dropped 4; count of bases not matched to a gene: 6. CDR3 length equals 15 residues. CDR3 bases: TGTGCCAGCAGTTTCGACCGGGACAGGGGGTACGAGCAGTACTTC. This encodes CASSFDRDRGYEQYF.

The genes are TRBV4-1 and TRBJ1-1; the match to TRBD1 covers 9 bases. The V gene's germline CDR1 is MGHRA and CDR2 YSYEKL. The CDR3 extends over 15 amino acids. V gave up 4 bases and J gave up 6 bases; unmatched junction bases: 9. The CDR3 loop reads CASSPSGTGTPEAFF. DNA of the CDR3: TGCGCCAGCAGCCCCTCCGGGACAGGGACTCCTGAAGCTTTCTTT.

The CDR3 nucleotides read TGCGCCAGCAGCCAAGGGACAGGTCGGCACACTGAAGCTTTCTTT. This encodes CASSQGTGRHTEAFF. The chain links TRBV4-1 to TRBJ1-1; 7 bases align to TRBD1. Germline V CDR1 and CDR2: MGHRA, YSYEKL. This CDR3 region has 15 residues. The trim removed 1 base at V and 3 bases at J, leaving 5 bases unmatched.